Sequencing of this T cell receptor beta chain was carried out in a study of blood T cell repertoires in COVID-19. Per the germline V gene, CDR1 is SQVTM and CDR2 is ANQGSEA. The CDR3 is 11 residues long. As for this clone: Mismatch with germline at one junction end may stem from a read error.

Clones were read by immunoSEQ multiplex PCR, and TCRdb kept only the in-frame ones, dropping some. The data contain some 200,000 clones, less than 85% of them seen just once; the ten biggest clones take up about 7.8%. Sequencing was performed on peripheral blood. The V and J genes are TRBV29-1 and TRBJ1-2, with a possible D match to TRBD1 (6 bases). The TCR comes from a woman of 80 years or more with COVID-19, enrolled during active disease. The CDR3 nucleotides read TGCAGCGCTGAAACAGGGCTGGGCTACACCTTC. This gives the protein CSAETGLGYTF.